Detailed here is one TCR beta chain. Method: immunoSEQ multiplex PCR; TCRdb's copy keeps in-frame clones and lacks some. Of over 45,000 clones listed, 83% were seen once; the top ten hold roughly 1.5%. The V and J ends lost 3 bases and 2 bases respectively, with 7 bases between them. CDR1 and CDR2 from the germline V gene are SGHTA and FQGNSA. The CDR3 length is 13 residues. This sample was included in a study of early stage breast cancer tumors. The source material was blood. The chain employs TRBV7-2 and TRBJ2-5, with D uncertain. This receptor was obtained from a person aged 45 to 59 with breast cancer. The CDR3 here is CASSLVEQETQYF. The CDR3 DNA reads as TGTGCCAGCAGCTTGGTTGAGCAAGAGACCCAGTACTTC.